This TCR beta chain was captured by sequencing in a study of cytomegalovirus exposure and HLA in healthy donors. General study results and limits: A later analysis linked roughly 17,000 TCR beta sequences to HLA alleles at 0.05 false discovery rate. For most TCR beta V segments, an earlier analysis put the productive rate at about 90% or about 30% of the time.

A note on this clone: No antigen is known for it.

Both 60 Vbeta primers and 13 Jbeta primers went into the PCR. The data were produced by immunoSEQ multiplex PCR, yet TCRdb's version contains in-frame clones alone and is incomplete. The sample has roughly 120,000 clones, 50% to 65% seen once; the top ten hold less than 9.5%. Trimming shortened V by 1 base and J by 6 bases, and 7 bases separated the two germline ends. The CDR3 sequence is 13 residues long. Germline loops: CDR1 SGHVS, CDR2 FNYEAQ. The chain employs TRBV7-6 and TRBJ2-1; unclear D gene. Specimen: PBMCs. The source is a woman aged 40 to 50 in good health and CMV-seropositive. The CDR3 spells CASSLGRSNEQFF. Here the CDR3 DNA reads TGTGCCAGCAGCTTAGGGAGAAGCAATGAGCAGTTCTTC.